The 22 T cell receptor beta chains in this list originate from one sample, sequenced in a study of blood T cell repertoires in COVID-19 (dated by TCRdb to 2018 to 2021). The library relied on the immunoSEQ multiplex PCR assay. TCRdb's version of the immuneACCESS table is confined to in-frame rearrangements and falls short of the full clone set. An unresolved V gene accounts for under half of the shortfall where checked; the remainder is of unknown origin. The sample table holds a few hundred thousand clones, of which over 75% were seen once. Almost 4.5% of the sample is held by the ten biggest clonotypes. Input material: peripheral blood. These receptors came from a man in his forties or fifties with acute or convalescent COVID-19.

The chain recombines TRBV18 with TRBJ2-7, with D possibly matching TRBD2 (6 bases). Trimming took 0 bases from V and 2 from J, leaving 8 bases between them. Germline lookup yields CDR1 KGHSH and CDR2 LQKENI. The length of the CDR3 is 14 residues. In nucleotides, the CDR3 is TGTGCCAGCTCACCACCGGGGAGGCCCTACGAGCAGTACTTC. This codes for CASSPPGRPYEQYF. Complete variable domain (other parts from reference TRBV18 and TRBJ2-7): NAGVMQNPRHLVRRRGQEARLRCSPMKGHSHVYWYRQLPEEGLKFMVYLQKENIIDESGMPKERFSAEFPKEGPSILRIQQVVRGDSAAYFCASSPPGRPYEQYFGPGTRLTVT.

This sequence joins TRBV10-1 and TRBJ2-1; TRBD1 might be the D (6 bases). V lost 0 bases and J 9 bases, leaving 24 bases between the germline ends. From germline, CDR1 is WNHNN and CDR2 SYGVQD (reference sequence). The CDR3 has 18 amino acids. This CDR3 reads CASSESPEQGQRSSEQFF. The DNA for the CDR3 is TGCGCCAGCAGTGAGTCGCCGGAACAGGGTCAGAGGTCCAGTGAGCAGTTCTTC.

The sample holds a few counts of this clone. Other DNA sequences in this specimen translate into the identical CDR3. V and J are TRBV7-3 and TRBJ2-5; D possibly corresponds to TRBD1 (5 bases). Germline CDR1 is SGHTA and CDR2 is FQGTGA. This CDR3 contains 13 residues. The germline V and J ends were trimmed by 3 bases and 2 bases, with 7 bases remaining between them. Written as DNA, the CDR3 is TGTGCCAGCAGCTTGACAGTGCAAGAGACCCAGTACTTC. Its translation: CASSLTVQETQYF.

This chain joins TRBV7-2 and TRBJ2-4; 12 positions match TRBD1. Germline V gene sequence: CDR1 SGHTA, CDR2 FQGNSA. The V segment lost 4 bases and the J segment 7 bases; nucleotides outside the gene matches: 5. The CDR3 length is 15 residues. The CDR3 sequence is CASSSRGQGANIQYF. In DNA form, the CDR3 reads TGTGCCAGCAGCTCGAGGGGACAGGGGGCGAACATTCAGTACTTC.

This clone was seen a few times. The chain couples TRBV29-1 to TRBJ2-1, with D maybe TRBD1 (7 bases). This CDR3 is built from 15 residues. V lost 6 bases to trimming and J lost 1 base, with 16 bases between them. In germline, CDR1 is SQVTM, CDR2 ANQGSEA. In nucleotides, the CDR3 is TGCAGCGTCCGCGCGGGGACAGCATCCTACAATGAGCAGTTCTTC. It is translated as CSVRAGTASYNEQFF.

This chain joins TRBV7-9 and TRBJ2-7; TRBD2 aligns across 7 bases. J gave up 6 bases and V 0 bases, and 5 bases lay outside the gene matches. In germline, CDR1 is SEHNR, CDR2 FQNEAQ (reference sequence). The CDR3 covers 14 residues. The CDR3 spells CASSLASTGGEQYF. In DNA form, the CDR3 reads TGTGCCAGCAGCTTAGCATCCACGGGAGGCGAGCAGTACTTC.

This chain links TRBV7-9 with TRBJ1-5; 7 bases are a match to TRBD1. The CDR3 sequence is 15 residues long. Germline-derived CDR1 and CDR2 are SEHNR and FQNEAQ (reference sequence). Trimming took 4 bases from V and 6 from J; bases not matched to a gene: 9. DNA for the CDR3: TGTGCCAGCAGCTCGGAGGGGGCGCGGAGTCAGCCCCAGCATTTT. Its translation: CASSSEGARSQPQHF.

This chain joins TRBV19 and TRBJ1-2, with D possibly matching TRBD1 (6 bases). Trimming cost V 6 bases and J 4 bases, with 15 bases left between them. Looked up from germline, CDR1 is LNHDA and CDR2 is SQIVND (reference sequence). The CDR3 totals 14 residues. Written as DNA, the CDR3 is TGTGCCAGTAGCCCCAGGGGTTCGGTCTATGGCTACACCTTC. This translates into CASSPRGSVYGYTF.

The chain employs TRBV7-9 and TRBJ1-2; no clear D. In germline, CDR1 is SEHNR, CDR2 FQNEAQ (reference sequence). Trimming shortened V by 1 base and J by 8 bases, and 11 bases separated the two germline ends. The CDR3 sequence is 13 residues long. CDR3 sequence (DNA): TGTGCCAGCAGCTTAGAAGGCGGGTTGGGCTACACCTTC. Protein product: CASSLEGGLGYTF.

V and J are TRBV12-3 or TRBV12-4 and TRBJ2-7; D might be TRBD1 (6 bases). The CDR3 has 12 residues. V was clipped by 7 bases and J by 2 bases, with 9 bases between them. CDR3 residues: CASKGDTYEQYF. In DNA, the CDR3 is TGTGCCAGCAAGGGGGACACCTACGAGCAGTACTTC.

The rearrangement uses TRBV5-1 and TRBJ1-6; D remains ambiguous. The V gene's germline CDR1 is SGHRS and CDR2 YFSETQ. V lost 5 bases, J lost 10 bases, and 19 bases lay in between. The CDR3 is made up of 15 amino acids. CDR3 nucleotides: TGCGCCAGCAGAAGTGGCGGAGAAGTGCAATCACCCCTCCACTTT. Protein product: CASRSGGEVQSPLHF.

The chain uses TRBV11-2 and TRBJ1-2; D is ambiguous. V dropped 5 bases and J dropped 7 bases, with 8 bases sitting between them. The CDR3 contains 11 residues. Germline CDR1 reads SGHAT; CDR2 reads FQNNGV. This CDR3 reads CASSRGAGYTF. CDR3 nucleotide sequence: TGTGCCAGCAGCCGGGGTGCTGGCTACACCTTC.

The rearrangement links TRBV29-1 to TRBJ2-1; 9 bases are a match to TRBD1. There are 15 residues in the CDR3. The J segment lost 4 bases and the V segment lost 5 bases, leaving 9 bases of the junction unmatched. CDR1 and CDR2 from the germline V gene are SQVTM and ANQGSEA. The CDR3 loop is CSVHRDRVLYNEQFF. In DNA, the CDR3 is TGCAGCGTTCACCGGGACAGGGTTCTGTACAATGAGCAGTTCTTC.

The V and J genes are TRBV19 and TRBJ1-2; D remains unclear. Trimming removed 0 bases from V and 6 bases from J, with 20 bases in between. Looked up from germline, CDR1 is LNHDA and CDR2 is SQIVND (reference sequence). The CDR3 covers 17 residues. The CDR3 here is CASSIDLSAGIRNGYTF. The DNA for the CDR3 is TGTGCCAGTAGTATAGATCTATCTGCGGGGATTAGGAATGGCTACACCTTC.

The V and J genes are TRBV4-1 and TRBJ1-4; maybe TRBD1 (6 bases). Trimming shortened V by 4 bases and J by 6 bases, and 21 bases separated the two germline ends. Germline CDR1 reads MGHRA; CDR2 reads YSYEKL. This CDR3 has 17 amino acids. CDR3 in DNA: TGCGCCAGCAGCCCGGGGGGGGCAGGGAGGCCGGATGAAAAACTGTTTTTT. Encoded protein: CASSPGGAGRPDEKLFF.

This chain connects TRBV20-1 to TRBJ1-1, with D unclear. CDR1 DFQATT and CDR2 SNEGSKA come from the germline V gene (reference sequence). The CDR3 runs to 10 residues. The V and J ends lost 5 bases and 5 bases respectively, with 6 bases between them. CDR3 sequence reads: CSAGRTEAFF. In DNA form, the CDR3 reads TGCAGTGCTGGGAGGACTGAAGCTTTCTTT.

This chain joins TRBV6-1 and TRBJ2-2; the D is unclear. V lost 3 bases to trimming and J lost 6 bases, with 11 bases between them. CDR1 is MNHNS, CDR2 SASEGT, per germline. The CDR3 runs 14 residues. As DNA, the CDR3 is TGTGCCAGCAGTGATTTCGACTTGGCCGGGGAGCTGTTTTTT. It specifies CASSDFDLAGELFF.

The V and J genes are TRBV6-5 and TRBJ1-2; TRBD1 agrees at 7 bases. Unmatched junction bases numbered 4, after V lost 1 base and J lost 2 bases. Germline assignment: CDR1 MNHEY and CDR2 SVGAGI. CDR3 length equals 15 residues. Written as DNA, the CDR3 is TGTGCCAGCAGTTACTGGGCGGGACAGAACTATGGCTACACCTTC. It encodes CASSYWAGQNYGYTF.

The J gene is TRBJ2-5, the V gene TRBV19, with 10 positions matching TRBD2. The CDR3 runs 14 residues. The V gene end was trimmed by 5 bases and the J gene end by 7 bases; junction bases not matched to a gene: 7. From germline, CDR1 is LNHDA and CDR2 SQIVND (reference sequence). CDR3 residues: CASSPASGGRTQYF. The CDR3 DNA reads as TGTGCCAGTAGTCCCGCTAGCGGGGGTAGGACCCAGTACTTC.

The V gene is TRBV3-1 (or the pseudogene TRBV3-2), the J gene TRBJ1-1; 8 bases line up with TRBD1. The trim removed 4 bases at V and 4 bases at J, leaving 2 bases unmatched. The length of the CDR3 is 13 residues. Germline V gene lookup returns CDR1 LGHDT and CDR2 YNNKEL (reference sequence). CDR3 bases: TGTGCCAGCAGCCGGGGACAGGTCACTGAAGCTTTCTTT. It codes for CASSRGQVTEAFF.

The chain uses TRBV21-1 and TRBJ2-1; the D call TRBD2 from the table was never checked on the DNA. TRBV21-1 is a listed pseudogene. This CDR3 is built from 17 residues. The CDR3, as DNA: TGTGCCAGCAGCAAACGTCGGCCTAGCGGGGGGAACAATGAGCAGTTCTTC. The encoded protein is CASSKRRPSGGNNEQFF.

This clone has a handful of counts. The chain joins TRBV5-8 to TRBJ1-5; D remains unclear. The germline CDR1 and CDR2 sequences are SGHTS and YDEGEE. This CDR3 has 16 amino acids. Trimming took 2 bases from V and 1 from J, leaving 13 bases between them. CDR3 nucleotide sequence: TGTGCCAGCAGCTTTGAGAAGGGAGTGAGCAATCAGCCCCAGCATTTT. Amino acids: CASSFEKGVSNQPQHF.